The TCR beta chain under discussion was sequenced for a study of blood T cell repertoires in COVID-19. Study at large: The United States, Italy and Spain supplied acute and convalescent COVID-19 samples.

Those enrolled, adults aged roughly 18 to 100 years, came from 24 US areas. Each participant's cohort was designated according to participant-reported clinical history. Cohort 3 recovery required two negative PCRs, clearance, or symptom resolution. This clone was seen a handful of times. Using immunoSEQ multiplex PCR, the repertoire was profiled, and TCRdb retains in-frame clones only, with some absent. The sample lists 150,000 to 200,000 clones, around 84% occurring once. Sequenced sample: PBMCs or T cells enriched from blood (not recorded which). This sequence was found in a middle-aged man who had recovered from COVID-19.

The CDR3 loop reads CASSYDAVRNSPLHF. In DNA form, the CDR3 reads TGTGCCAGCAGTTACGATGCAGTCCGTAATTCACCCCTCCACTTT. The chain has TRBV6-5 and TRBJ1-6; no definite D call. CDR1 is MNHEY and CDR2 is SVGAGI in the germline V gene. V was pared by 2 bases and J by 6 bases, with 11 bases between. The CDR3 loop spans 15 amino acids.